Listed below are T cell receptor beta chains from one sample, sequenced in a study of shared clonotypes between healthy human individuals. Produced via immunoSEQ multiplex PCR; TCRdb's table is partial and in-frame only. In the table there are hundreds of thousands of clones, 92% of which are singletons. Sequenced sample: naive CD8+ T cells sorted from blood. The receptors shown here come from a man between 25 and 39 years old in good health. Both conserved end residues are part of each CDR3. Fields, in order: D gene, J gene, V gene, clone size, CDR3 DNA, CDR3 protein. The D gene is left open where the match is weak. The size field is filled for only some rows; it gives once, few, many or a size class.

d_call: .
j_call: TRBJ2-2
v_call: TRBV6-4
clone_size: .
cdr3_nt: TGTGCCAGCAGTGACTCCCGCAGGGAAGGCACCGAGGAGCTGTTTTTT
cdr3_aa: CASSDSRREGTEELFF

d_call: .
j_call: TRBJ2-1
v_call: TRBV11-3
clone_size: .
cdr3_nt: TGTGCCAGCAGCTTATCACTAGTCGATTACAATGAGCAGTTCTTC
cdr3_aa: CASSLSLVDYNEQFF

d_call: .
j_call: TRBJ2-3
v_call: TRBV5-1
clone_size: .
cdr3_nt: TGCGCCAGCAGCTTGGAAGGGTCTAGCACAGATACGCAGTATTTT
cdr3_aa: CASSLEGSSTDTQYF

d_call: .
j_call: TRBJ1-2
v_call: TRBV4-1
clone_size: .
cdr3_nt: TGCGCCAGCAGCACAGAGGTCGGGATCTATGGCTACACCTTC
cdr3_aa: CASSTEVGIYGYTF

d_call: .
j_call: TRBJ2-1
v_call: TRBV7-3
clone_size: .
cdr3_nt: TGTGCCAGTAAACAGTTTAGCTCCTACAATGAGCAGTTCTTC
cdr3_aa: CASKQFSSYNEQFF

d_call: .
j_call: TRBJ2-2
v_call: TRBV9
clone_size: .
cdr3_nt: TGTGCCAGCAGCGGACACTTTCGAGCGGGGGAGCTGTTTTTT
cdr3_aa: CASSGHFRAGELFF

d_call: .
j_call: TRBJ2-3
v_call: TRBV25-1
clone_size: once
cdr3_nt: TGTGCCAGCAGTGAATGGGCACCGACAGATACGCAGTATTTT
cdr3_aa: CASSEWAPTDTQYF

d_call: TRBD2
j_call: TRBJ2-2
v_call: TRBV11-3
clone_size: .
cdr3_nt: TGTGCCAGCAGCCCTCCGGGACTAGAGAACACCGGGGAGCTGTTTTTT
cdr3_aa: CASSPPGLENTGELFF

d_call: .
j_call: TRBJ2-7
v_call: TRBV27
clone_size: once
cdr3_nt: TGTGCCAGCAGTCCTCCGGGCAGCTCCTACGAGCAGTACTTC
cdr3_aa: CASSPPGSSYEQYF

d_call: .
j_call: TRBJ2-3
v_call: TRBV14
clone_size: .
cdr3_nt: TGTGCCAGCAGCCAAGTCTCGGGGCTTCTGTCCACAGATACGCAGTATTTT
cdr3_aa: CASSQVSGLLSTDTQYF

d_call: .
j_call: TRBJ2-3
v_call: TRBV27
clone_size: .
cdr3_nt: TGTGCCAGTAGAGGTCCGGGGAATACGCAGTATTTT
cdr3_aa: CASRGPGNTQYF

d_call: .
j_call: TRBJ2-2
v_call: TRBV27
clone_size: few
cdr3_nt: TGTGCCAGCAGTCAGGTGGGGGTCACCGGGGAGCTGTTTTTT
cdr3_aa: CASSQVGVTGELFF

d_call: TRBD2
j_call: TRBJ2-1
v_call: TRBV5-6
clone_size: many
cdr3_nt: TGTGCCAGCAGCCCTTTGTGGGTAGCGGGGAATATCGGCGAGCAGTTCTTC
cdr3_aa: CASSPLWVAGNIGEQFF

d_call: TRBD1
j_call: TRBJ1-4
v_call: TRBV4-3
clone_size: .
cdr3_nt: TGCGCCAGCAGCCAAGATTCGGAGACAGGGGATAATGAAAAACTGTTTTTT
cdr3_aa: CASSQDSETGDNEKLFF

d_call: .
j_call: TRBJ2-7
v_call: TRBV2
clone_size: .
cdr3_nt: TGTGCCAGCCCGGCAGGGGACGAGCAGTACTTC
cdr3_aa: CASPAGDEQYF

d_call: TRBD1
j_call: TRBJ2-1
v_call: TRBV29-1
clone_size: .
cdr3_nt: TGCAGCGTTGTTGGCCAGGGGGCCCACAATGAGCAGTTCTTC
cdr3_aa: CSVVGQGAHNEQFF

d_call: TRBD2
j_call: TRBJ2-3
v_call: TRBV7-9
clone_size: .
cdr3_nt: TGTGCCAGCAGCCGCCCTCGGCGGGAGCCCACAGATACGCAGTATTTT
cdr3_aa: CASSRPRREPTDTQYF

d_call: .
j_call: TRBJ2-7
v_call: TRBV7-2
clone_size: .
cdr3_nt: TGTGCCAGCAGCTTGACCGGGACGGCCTTTTCCTACGAGCAGTACTTC
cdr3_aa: CASSLTGTAFSYEQYF

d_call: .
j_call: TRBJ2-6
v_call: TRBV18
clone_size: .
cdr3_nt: TGTGCCAGCTCACCATCAGGGGTCAATCCGGGTTACGGGGCCAACGTCCTGACTTTC
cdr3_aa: CASSPSGVNPGYGANVLTF

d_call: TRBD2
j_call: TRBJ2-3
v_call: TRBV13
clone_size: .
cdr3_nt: TGTGCCAGCAGCTTCGCACTAGCGGGAGCAACAGATACGCAGTATTTT
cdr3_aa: CASSFALAGATDTQYF

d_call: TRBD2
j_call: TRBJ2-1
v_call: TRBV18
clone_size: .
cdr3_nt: TGTGCCAGCTCATCGACTAGCGGGCCTTACAATGAGCAGTTCTTC
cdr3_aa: CASSSTSGPYNEQFF

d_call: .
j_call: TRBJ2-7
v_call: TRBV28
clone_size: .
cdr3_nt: TGTGCCAGCAGCCATAGGTTCGAGCAGTACTTC
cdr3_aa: CASSHRFEQYF

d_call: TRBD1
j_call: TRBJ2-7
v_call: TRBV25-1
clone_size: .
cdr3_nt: TGTGCCAGCAGTGGCCTCCGGGACAGGGCCCACTACGAGCAGTACTTC
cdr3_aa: CASSGLRDRAHYEQYF

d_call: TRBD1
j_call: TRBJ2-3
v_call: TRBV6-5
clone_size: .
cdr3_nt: TGTGCCAGCAGTTACTCTCCCGGACAGGCAACAGATACGCAGTATTTT
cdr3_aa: CASSYSPGQATDTQYF

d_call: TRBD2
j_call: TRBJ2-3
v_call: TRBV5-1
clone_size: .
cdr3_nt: TGCGCCAGCATGGCTAGCGGGAATCTTAGGGCGATAGATACGCAGTATTTT
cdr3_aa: CASMASGNLRAIDTQYF

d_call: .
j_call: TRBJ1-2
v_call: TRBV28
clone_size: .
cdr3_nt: TGTGCCAGCAGTTTTCGTTTGCAGACTAACTATGGCTACACCTTC
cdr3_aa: CASSFRLQTNYGYTF

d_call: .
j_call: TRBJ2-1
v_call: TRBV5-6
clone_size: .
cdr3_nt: TGTGCCAGCAGCGCGCGGCCGCCCCTGACTAGTCAGTTCTTC
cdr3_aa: CASSARPPLTSQFF

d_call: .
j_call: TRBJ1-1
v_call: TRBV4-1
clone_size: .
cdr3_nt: TGCGCCAGCAGCCAAGACAGTCCGGCTACTGAAGCTTTCTTT
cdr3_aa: CASSQDSPATEAFF

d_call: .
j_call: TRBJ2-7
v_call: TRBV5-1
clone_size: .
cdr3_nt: TGCGCCAGCAGCAATGACGCCCTGAGCTCCTACGAGCAGTACTTC
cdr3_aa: CASSNDALSSYEQYF

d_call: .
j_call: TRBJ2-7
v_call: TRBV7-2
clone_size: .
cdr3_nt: TGTGCCAGCAGCTTCGCGGCAGGACACGAGCAGTACTTC
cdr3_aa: CASSFAAGHEQYF

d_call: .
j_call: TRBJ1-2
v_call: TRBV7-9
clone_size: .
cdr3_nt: TGTGCCAGCAGCTTTTATTCTCTTGAGTATGGCTACACCTTC
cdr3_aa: CASSFYSLEYGYTF

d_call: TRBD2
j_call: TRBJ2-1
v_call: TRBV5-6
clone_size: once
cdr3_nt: TGTGCCAGCAGCTTGAGCGGGAGTTCCCCCTACAATGAGCAGTTCTTC
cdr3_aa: CASSLSGSSPYNEQFF

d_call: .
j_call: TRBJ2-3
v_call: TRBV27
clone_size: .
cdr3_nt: TGTGCCAGCAGCCCTAGTCTGCTTAGCACAGATACGCAGTATTTT
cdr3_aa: CASSPSLLSTDTQYF

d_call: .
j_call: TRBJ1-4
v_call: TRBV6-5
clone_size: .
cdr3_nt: TGTGCCAGCAGTTACTCATTTGGACCAACTAATGAAAAACTGTTTTTT
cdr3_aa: CASSYSFGPTNEKLFF

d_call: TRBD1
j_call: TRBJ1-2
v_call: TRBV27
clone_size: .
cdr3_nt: TGTGCCAGCAGTTTAAATAAAACAGGGGGCGCCTTTGGCGGCTACACCTTC
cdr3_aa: CASSLNKTGGAFGGYTF

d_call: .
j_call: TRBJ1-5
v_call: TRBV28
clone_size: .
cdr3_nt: TGTGCCAGCAGTTTTGCGGGATCCGCTCCGGCGCAGCCCCAGCATTTT
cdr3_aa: CASSFAGSAPAQPQHF

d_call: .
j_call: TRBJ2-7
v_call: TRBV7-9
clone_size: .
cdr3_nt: TGTGCCAGCAGCTCCGGAAGAGGGAGGCTCTACGAGCAGTACTTC
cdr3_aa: CASSSGRGRLYEQYF

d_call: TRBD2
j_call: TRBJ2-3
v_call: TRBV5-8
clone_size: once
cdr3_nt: TGTGCCAGCAGCTTGGGACTAGCGGGAGAGGATACGCAGTATTTT
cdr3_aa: CASSLGLAGEDTQYF

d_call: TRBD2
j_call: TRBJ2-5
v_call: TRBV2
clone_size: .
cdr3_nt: TGTGCCAGCAGTCTTGGACTAGCGGGATCGACTTCGGAGACCCAGTACTTC
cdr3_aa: CASSLGLAGSTSETQYF

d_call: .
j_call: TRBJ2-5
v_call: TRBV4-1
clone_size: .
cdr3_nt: TGCGCCAGCAGCCAAGATAGTAGCTTGGAGACCCAGTACTTC
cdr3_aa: CASSQDSSLETQYF

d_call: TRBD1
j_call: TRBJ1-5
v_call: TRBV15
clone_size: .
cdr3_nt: TGTGCCACCAGCAGTACAGGGGTTCAGCCCCAGCATTTT
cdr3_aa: CATSSTGVQPQHF

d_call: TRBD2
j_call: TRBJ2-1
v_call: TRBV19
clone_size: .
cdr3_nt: TGTGCCAGTAAGGCGGGAGGTATAAGTGAGCAGTTCTTC
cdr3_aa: CASKAGGISEQFF

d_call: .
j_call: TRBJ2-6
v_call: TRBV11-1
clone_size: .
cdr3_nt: TGTGCCAGCTCCCAACTCTCTGGGGCCAACGTCCTGACTTTC
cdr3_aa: CASSQLSGANVLTF

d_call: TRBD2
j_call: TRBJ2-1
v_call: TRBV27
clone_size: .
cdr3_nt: TGTGCCAGCAGAATGTGGGGGGGACCAACCTACAATGAGCAGTTCTTC
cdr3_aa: CASRMWGGPTYNEQFF

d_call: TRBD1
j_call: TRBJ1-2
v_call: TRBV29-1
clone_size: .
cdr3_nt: TGCAGCGTTGCGGGACAGGTGTTCTATGGCTACACCTTC
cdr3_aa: CSVAGQVFYGYTF

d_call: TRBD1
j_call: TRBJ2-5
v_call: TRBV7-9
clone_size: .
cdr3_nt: TGTGCCAGCAGCCGCACAGGGGTTCAAGAGACCCAGTACTTC
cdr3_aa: CASSRTGVQETQYF